This TCR beta chain was documented in a study of blood T cell repertoires in COVID-19 (TCRdb year 2020). Regarding the complete study: Samples covering the acute and convalescent phases of COVID-19 were provided by collaborators in the United States, Italy and Spain. Subjects who had been exposed to COVID-19, were actively infected with it, or had recovered from it provided the deeply sampled blood TCRbeta repertoires that made up the dataset. A de-identified subject ID, COVID-19 status, age in years and sex were almost always included in the sample metadata. Where available, HLA class I and class II types were taken from metadata supplied by the sample provider and were not determined by assay-based typing. The repertoires were released in a freely available public database meant as a resource for research on the immune response to SARS-CoV-2. Samples came from the ongoing ImmuneRACE study (first 160 participants) plus 1,254 subjects from 6 global collaborators. The material from the prospective study consisted of cDNA or gDNA derived from T cells, B-cell-depleted T cells, or PBMCs. Study-wide conclusions, independent of this receptor: The quantity of clinical and demographic metadata differed by source and by participant and was supplied without curation.

About this clone: Its antigen remains unidentified. No per-base quality is available; no much larger clone lies one base away.

From a lookup of the germline V gene, CDR1 and CDR2 are MGHRA and YSYEKL. Ends trimmed: V by 0 bases, J by 5 bases; bases unmatched to a gene: 7. The CDR3 measures 16 amino acids from cysteine to phenylalanine. The CDR3 DNA has 48 bases and is translated from base 1. The immunoSEQ Assay, a bias-controlled multiplex PCR, was used to amplify TCRbeta CDR3 regions from genomic DNA. The source study handled its data this way. Nucleated cell counts per sample were estimated from amplification of reference gene primers within the assay. Sequence reads were collapsed and filtered to measure the absolute abundance of every unique TCRbeta CDR3 rearrangement. For each sample, productive Simpson clonality was calculated by taking the square root of Simpson's diversity index across productive rearrangements. The source is immuneACCESS, and TCRdb retained only in-frame sequences with V and J called. Part of the clones is not carried over; for the studies checked, unresolved V genes explain less than half of this, and the remainder is unexplained. V, J and clone size were drawn from that table, and D and trimming were deduced from the DNA. In this sample the table shows about 39,000 clones, roughly 87% of which occur a single time. The ten largest clones capture roughly 21% of the sample.

Collaborating institutions collected whole blood in K2EDTA tubes following their own protocols. For TCRbeta analysis, collaborators shipped samples in one of three forms: frozen whole blood, isolated PBMCs, or DNA extracted from either of those sample types. The chain was built from TRBV4-1 and TRBJ2-5, with TRBD2 matching 9 junction bases. The TCR comes from a man in his 60s with acute or convalescent COVID-19. The sample was peripheral blood. The CDR3 has the sequence CASSQERLAGVETQYF. At the DNA level, the sequence is TGCGCCAGCAGCCAAGAGAGGTTAGCGGGAGTGGAGACCCAGTACTTC.